This record looks at one T cell receptor (beta chain) sequence and its context. Measured with immunoSEQ multiplex PCR; TCRdb has only the in-frame clones, and not every one. The sample consists of around 97,000 clones, approximately 90% of them appearing once. The record originates from a study of blood T cell repertoires in COVID-19. From germline, CDR1 is SEHNR and CDR2 FQNEAQ (reference sequence). The V and J ends lost 5 bases and 1 base respectively, with 8 bases between them. The CDR3 runs 13 residues. The receptor was isolated from a human donor in a cohort sampled during active COVID-19. The chain uses TRBV7-9 and TRBJ1-2; D is unclear. The sequenced material came from peripheral blood. The CDR3 DNA follows: TGTGCCAGCAGCCCGCCAGTTAACTATGGCTACACCTTC. Residues: CASSPPVNYGYTF.